This T cell receptor beta chain comes out of a study of shared clonotypes between healthy human individuals. The V end lost 0 bases, the J end lost 1 base, and 7 bases lay between the germline ends. Germline CDR1 is GTSNPN and CDR2 is SVGIG (reference sequence). This CDR3 is 15 amino acids long. A single count supports this clone. The antigen is undetermined. Within the sample, other DNA sequences also encode this same CDR3. Evenly divided among several immunoSEQ plates was the genomic DNA of each subset. Repertoires were generated with immunoSEQ multiplex PCR, while TCRdb's copy carries only in-frame clones and drops some. The data hold under 2,500,000 clones, with approximately 94% observed a single time. Study-wide points: For sorted subsets, rarefaction showed incomplete sequencing despite large depth.

The source is a man younger than 30 in good health. What was sequenced was naive CD4+ T cells sorted from blood. Subset noted: CD45RA+ positively selected. V usage is TRBV30 and J usage is TRBJ1-6; no definite D call. CDR3 DNA: TGTGCCTGGAGTGTACGCGTATCCTATAATTCACCCCTCCACTTT. Residues: CAWSVRVSYNSPLHF. Using reference TRBV30 and TRBJ1-6 for the parts outside the CDR3, the full variable domain is SQTIHQWPATLVQPVGSPLSLECTVEGTSNPNLYWYRQAAGRGLQLLFYSVGIGQISSEVPQNLSASRPQDRQFILSSKKLLLSDSGFYLCAWSVRVSYNSPLHFGNGTRLTVT.